This T cell receptor (beta chain) was profiled in a study of blood T cells in healthy people across ages. This clonotype was recorded a few times. The V and J ends lost 6 bases and 4 bases, in that order; junction bases with no gene match: 7. CDR1 is ENHRY, CDR2 SYGVKD, per germline. This CDR3 contains 14 residues. Researchers collected around 11 milliliters of peripheral blood from every single donor. Sample-barcoded 5' priming and a J-beta primer mix drove a second PCR of 7 to 11 cycles. Tagging of each cDNA molecule was performed by a template-switch adaptor with 12 random nucleotides. TCRdb passed the 5' RACE reads through MiXCR, listing each CDR3 protein once. The table shows 760,000 or so distinct CDR3 sequences, with roughly 25% occurring only once. This same sample was also part of a study on T cells of mothers and their children. As that study records: Reverse transcription into cDNA received all extracted RNA, at about 1.4 ug per 15 ul.

The receptor comes from a boy aged 5-17 years in good health. This sequence joins TRBV10-3 and TRBJ2-5; 8 bases agree with TRBD1. Material for sequencing was blood. The CDR3 sequence: CAISNPGGGETQYF. The CDR3 bases are TGTGCCATCAGCAACCCAGGGGGCGGAGAGACCCAGTACTTC.